A single sample is the source of the 20 T cell receptor beta chains below, sequenced in a study of T cell clonality in common variable immunodeficiency. Libraries were prepared by immunoSEQ multiplex PCR; TCRdb keeps only in-frame clonotypes and omits some of them. The counts give roughly 58,000 clones, none of them seen only once; approximately 0.84% is held by the top ten. The specimen sequenced was peripheral blood mononuclear cells. The source of these receptors is a person aged 18-70 years in good health.

The sample holds many counts of this clone. The missing CDR3 end, 3 residues past where the read stops, is filled in from the germline J gene. The gene calls are TRBV19 and TRBJ1-1; possible D gene TRBD1, 6 bases. V was clipped by 3 bases and J by 3 bases, with 11 bases between them. This CDR3 contains 14 residues. Germline V lookup: CDR1 LNHDA, CDR2 SQIVND (reference sequence). The CDR3 bases that were read are TGTGCCAGTAGTATCAACCACAGGGACACTGAA. It translates to CASSINHRDTE. The whole CDR3 protein is CASSINHRDTEAFF.

This clone was counted at least ten times. Read data end 3 residues before the CDR3 end; the end is taken from the germline J gene. This sequence joins TRBV7-6 and TRBJ1-2, with D perhaps TRBD1 (6 bases). CDR1 is SGHVS, CDR2 FNYEAQ, per germline. This CDR3 spans 13 amino acids. The V end lost 1 base, the J end lost 5 bases, and 8 bases lay between the germline ends. The CDR3: CASSLETGYGYTF. Partial CDR3 DNA: TGTGCCAGCAGCTTAGAAACAGGGTATGGC.

Many counts were recorded for this clone. The CDR3 extends 3 residues past the end of the read, so its final part is completed from the germline J gene. The gene calls are TRBV7-9 and TRBJ2-3; 8 bases map to TRBD2. Germline values: CDR1 SEHNR, CDR2 FQNEAQ (reference sequence). This CDR3 has 15 amino acids. The junction had 8 bases not matched to a gene; V was cut back by 6 bases and J by 3 bases. CDR3 region: CASSKGLAKTDTQYF. The sequenced CDR3 bases are TGTGCCAGCAGTAAAGGACTAGCCAAAACAGATACG.

Ten or more counts support this clone. The read gets to within 3 residues of the CDR3 end, and the germline J gene fills in the rest. This chain uses TRBV10-3 with TRBJ2-5; 14 positions match TRBD2. CDR1 ENHRY and CDR2 SYGVKD come from the germline V gene. Trimming took 8 bases from V and 5 from J; bases not matched to a gene: 7. CDR3 length equals 15 residues. The covered CDR3 bases are TGTGCCATCGCCGGGACTAGCGGGAGTCGGGAGACC. Translation gives CAIAGTSGSRET. The CDR3 reads in full as CAIAGTSGSRETQYF.

This clone was found many times. The CDR3 end lies 3 residues beyond the end of the read and is filled in from the germline J gene. This chain connects TRBV10-3 to TRBJ1-1; 8 nucleotides agree with TRBD1. The germline V gene encodes CDR1 ENHRY and CDR2 SYGVKD. This CDR3 region has 18 residues. The V and J ends lost 6 bases and 3 bases, in that order; junction bases with no gene match: 18. The chain's CDR3 is CAISQGGRTGRGDTEAFF. The CDR3 bases that were read are TGTGCCATCAGCCAGGGGGGTCGGACAGGGAGAGGAGACACTGAA.

Turning to this clone: The read falls 3 residues short of the CDR3 end, and the missing part is taken from the germline J gene. V usage is TRBV7-6 and J usage is TRBJ1-1; D uncertain. The V gene's germline CDR1 is SGHVS and CDR2 FNYEAQ. The CDR3 totals 14 residues. The CDR3 sequence: CASSLEATNEKAFF. Incomplete CDR3 DNA: TGTGCCAGCAGCTTAGAAGCAACTAATGAAAAA.

This clone was recorded at least ten times. The sequence runs out 3 residues before the end of the CDR3; the remainder is reconstructed from the germline J gene. V gene TRBV19 combines with J gene TRBJ2-3, with TRBD2 matching 7 bases. The CDR3 sequence is 17 residues long. Germline V gene data show CDR1 as LNHDA and CDR2 as SQIVND (reference sequence). V shed 4 bases, J shed 0 bases, and the junction held 10 bases outside the gene matches. Partial CDR3 DNA: TGTGCCAGTAGTACAAGGTGGGCTAGCGGAAGCACAGATACG. This encodes CASSTRWASGSTDT. The entire CDR3 sequence reads CASSTRWASGSTDTQYF.

This clone has at least ten counts. The CDR3 is cut off 3 residues early in the read; its end comes from the germline J gene. The chain carries TRBV6-1 and TRBJ2-3; 13 bases fit TRBD2. V shed 3 bases, J shed 3 bases, and the junction held 3 bases outside the gene matches. Per germline, CDR1 MNHNS and CDR2 SASEGT. CDR3 length equals 16 residues. The chain's CDR3 is CASSDLTSGGTDTQYF. CDR3 DNA, as far as it was read: TGTGCCAGCAGTGATCTGACTAGCGGGGGGACAGATACG.

This clone was picked up many times. Sequence at one end of the junction differs from germline and may be a read error. The CDR3 goes on 3 residues after the read ends, and that part is filled in from the germline J gene. This rearrangement joins TRBV4-2 to TRBJ1-4; a possible D gene is TRBD1 (5 bases). CDR3 length: 16 residues. From germline, CDR1 is LGHNA and CDR2 YNFKEQ. Incomplete CDR3 DNA: TGCGCCAGCAGCCAAGGGGCTCGCGGGGGGAACGAAAAA. Translated: CASSQGARGGNEK. The entire CDR3 reads CASSQGARGGNEKLFF.

The sample holds many counts of this clone. Read sequence stops 3 residues before the CDR3 end, and the germline J gene provides the missing end. V and J are TRBV6-1 and TRBJ1-5; D perhaps matches TRBD1 (6 bases). The CDR3 consists of 15 residues. Trimming took off 1 base at V and 1 base at J, with 8 bases between the two ends. CDR1 MNHNS and CDR2 SASEGT come from the germline V gene. CDR3 in amino acids: CASSEVTGSNQPQHF. CDR3 DNA, as far as it was read: TGTGCCAGCAGTGAAGTTACAGGGAGCAATCAGCCC.

This clone was found many times. Read data end 3 residues before the CDR3 end; the end is taken from the germline J gene. The chain couples TRBV20-1 to TRBJ1-3; 7 nucleotides agree with TRBD1. The germline CDR1 and CDR2 sequences are DFQATT and SNEGSKA (reference sequence). After removal of 6 bases from V and 4 bases from J, the junction contained 6 bases not matched to a gene. The CDR3 is made up of 13 amino acids. This chain's CDR3 is CSAGQVNGNTIYF. CDR3 bases read: TGCAGTGCCGGACAGGTGAACGGAAACACC.

This clone was counted at least ten times. The read comes to an end 3 residues before the CDR3 does, leaving the germline J gene to fill in the end. The chain couples TRBV5-1 to TRBJ2-3; TRBD2 matches 11 bases. Germline assignment: CDR1 SGHRS and CDR2 YFSETQ. The CDR3 loop spans 15 amino acids. V was pared by 0 bases and J by 5 bases, with 2 bases of the junction left unmatched. CDR3 loop: CASSLASGGLDTQYF. CDR3 DNA, as far as it was read: TGCGCCAGCAGCTTGGCTAGCGGGGGGCTAGATACG.

This clone was counted many times. The CDR3 goes on 3 residues after the read ends, and that part is filled in from the germline J gene. This chain links TRBV5-1 with TRBJ1-1; D possibly corresponds to TRBD1 (5 bases). The length of the CDR3 is 15 residues. CDR1 is SGHRS and CDR2 is YFSETQ in the germline V gene. Trimming stripped 2 bases from V and 0 bases from J, with 11 bases between. Partial CDR3 DNA: TGCGCCAGCAGCTTACCGTCGACAGTGAACACTGAA. It encodes CASSLPSTVNTE. The full CDR3 protein is CASSLPSTVNTEAFF.

This clone was seen a handful of times. Coverage ceases 3 residues before the CDR3 finishes, and the germline J gene fills in the end. V gene TRBV7-9 combines with J gene TRBJ1-1; the D is unclear. The CDR3 sequence is 15 residues long. Trimming shortened V by 5 bases and J by 4 bases, and 17 bases separated the two germline ends. Germline V gene sequence: CDR1 SEHNR, CDR2 FQNEAQ (reference sequence). CDR3 bases read: TGTGCCAGCAGCCCGCTCGGAGGTTCGGGCACTGAA. Its protein is CASSPLGGSGTE. The entire CDR3 sequence reads CASSPLGGSGTEAFF.

This clone was counted ten times or more. The covered CDR3 bases are TGTGCCAGCAGCTTTCAGGATAAGAACACTGAA. This translates into CASSFQDKNTE. Given in full, the CDR3 is CASSFQDKNTEAFF. This chain connects TRBV7-9 to TRBJ1-1; D gene unclear. The CDR3 end is not reached by the read, which stops 3 residues before it; the germline J gene fills it in. Germline CDR1 SEHNR, CDR2 FQNEAQ (reference sequence). The length of the CDR3 is 14 residues. The V gene lost 3 bases and the J gene lost 1 base, with 9 bases spanning the gap.

This clone was counted ten times or more. The observed sequence ends 3 residues before the CDR3 terminus, with the missing tail filled in from the germline J gene. This chain connects TRBV13 to TRBJ1-5, with 8 bases that match TRBD1. Trimming at V came to 3 bases and at J to 1 base, leaving 11 bases not matched to a gene. Germline lookup yields CDR1 PRHDT and CDR2 FYEKMQ (reference sequence). The CDR3 has 18 residues. CDR3 bases read: TGTGCCAGCAGCTTGGGTGGACAGGGCGCATCAAGCAATCAGCCC. Translated: CASSLGGQGASSNQP. In full, the CDR3 reads CASSLGGQGASSNQPQHF.

This clone was observed many times. The DNA ends 3 residues before the CDR3 does, and the rest of the CDR3 is filled in from the germline J gene. The chain is built from TRBV7-9 and TRBJ2-7; D may be TRBD1 (6 bases). V lost 5 bases to trimming and J lost 3 bases, with 14 bases between them. From germline, CDR1 is SEHNR and CDR2 FQNEAQ (reference sequence). This CDR3 region has 14 residues. The CDR3 spells CASSDRDTYYEQYF. Incomplete CDR3 DNA: TGTGCCAGCAGCGATCGGGACACCTACTACGAG.

This clone occurred many times. The sequence runs out 3 residues before the end of the CDR3; the remainder is reconstructed from the germline J gene. The rearrangement uses TRBV2 and TRBJ1-2; 8 nucleotides match TRBD1. The CDR3 spans 14 residues. Germline V gene lookup returns CDR1 SNHLY and CDR2 FYNNEI. CDR3 loop: CASSVNQGAGGYTF. Incomplete CDR3 DNA: TGTGCCAGCAGTGTTAATCAGGGGGCTGGCGGC.

This clone has ten or more counts. The missing CDR3 end, 3 residues past where the read stops, is filled in from the germline J gene. This chain links TRBV19 with TRBJ1-1; 9 nucleotides line up with TRBD1. This CDR3 contains 15 residues. V lost 6 bases and J lost 0; bases outside the gene matches: 5. Looked up from germline, CDR1 is LNHDA and CDR2 is SQIVND (reference sequence). The CDR3 spells CASSLNRGLNTEAFF. The CDR3 bases that were read are TGTGCCAGTAGCCTAAACAGGGGGCTGAACACTGAA.

Many counts were recorded for this clone. The read stops 3 residues short of the end of the CDR3; the missing end is completed from the germline J gene. The V gene is TRBV13, the J gene TRBJ1-1; tentatively, D is TRBD1 (5 bases). Germline V gene lookup returns CDR1 PRHDT and CDR2 FYEKMQ (reference sequence). The CDR3 has 15 amino acids. V gave up 0 bases and J gave up 4 bases, with 12 bases separating them. CDR3 region: CASSLGQGGSTEAFF. The sequenced CDR3 bases are TGTGCCAGCAGCTTAGGTCAGGGTGGGAGCACTGAA.